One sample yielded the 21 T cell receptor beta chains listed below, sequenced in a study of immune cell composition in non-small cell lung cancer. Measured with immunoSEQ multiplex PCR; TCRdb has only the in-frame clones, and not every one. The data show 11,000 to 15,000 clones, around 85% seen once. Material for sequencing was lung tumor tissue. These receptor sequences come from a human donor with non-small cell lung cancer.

The CDR3 region is CASSDRGRANEQFF. In DNA, the CDR3 is TGTGCCAGCAGTGACAGGGGCAGGGCAAATGAGCAGTTCTTC. The gene calls are TRBV6-4 and TRBJ2-1; TRBD1 is a possible D gene (5 bases). V was pared by 2 bases and J by 7 bases, with 12 bases between. Germline loops: CDR1 MRHNA, CDR2 SNTAGT. The CDR3 covers 14 residues.

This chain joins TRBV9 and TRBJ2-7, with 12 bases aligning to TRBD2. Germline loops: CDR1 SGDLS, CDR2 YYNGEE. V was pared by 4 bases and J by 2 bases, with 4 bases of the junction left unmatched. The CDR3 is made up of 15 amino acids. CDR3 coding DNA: TGTGCCAGCAGCCCAGCTAGCGGGAGGGCCTACGAGCAGTACTTC. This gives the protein CASSPASGRAYEQYF.

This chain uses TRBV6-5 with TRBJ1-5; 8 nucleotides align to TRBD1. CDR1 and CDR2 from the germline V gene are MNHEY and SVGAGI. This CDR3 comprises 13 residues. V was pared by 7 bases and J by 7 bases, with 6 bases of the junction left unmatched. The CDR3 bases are TGTGCCAGCAAGAACAGGGGGACCCAGCCCCAGCATTTT. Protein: CASKNRGTQPQHF.

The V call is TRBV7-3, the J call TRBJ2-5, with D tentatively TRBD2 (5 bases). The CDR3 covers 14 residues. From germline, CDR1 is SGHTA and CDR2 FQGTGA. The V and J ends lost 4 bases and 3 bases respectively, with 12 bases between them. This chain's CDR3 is CASSSQGLKETQYF. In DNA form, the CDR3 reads TGTGCCAGCAGCTCCCAAGGACTTAAAGAGACCCAGTACTTC.

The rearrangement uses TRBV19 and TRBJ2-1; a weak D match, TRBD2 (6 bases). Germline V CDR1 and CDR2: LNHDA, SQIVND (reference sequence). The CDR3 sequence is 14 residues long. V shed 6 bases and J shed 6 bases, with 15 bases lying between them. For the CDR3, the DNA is TGTGCCAGTAGGGCGCGCGGGACTTCCAATGAGCAGTTCTTC. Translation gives CASRARGTSNEQFF. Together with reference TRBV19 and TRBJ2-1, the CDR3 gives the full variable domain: DGGITQSPKYLFRKEGQNVTLSCEQNLNHDAMYWYRQDPGQGLRLIYYSQIVNDFQKGDIAEGYSVSREKKESFPLTVTSAQKNPTAFYLCASRARGTSNEQFFGPGTRLTVL.

The CDR3 sequence is CASSYSTGGYGYTF. Written as DNA, the CDR3 is TGTGCCAGCAGTTACTCGACAGGGGGCTATGGCTACACCTTC. The rearrangement uses TRBV6-5 and TRBJ1-2; 9 bases are shared with TRBD1. The trim removed 0 bases at V and 4 bases at J, leaving 0 bases unmatched. The germline V gene has CDR1 MNHEY and CDR2 SVGAGI. This CDR3 contains 14 residues.

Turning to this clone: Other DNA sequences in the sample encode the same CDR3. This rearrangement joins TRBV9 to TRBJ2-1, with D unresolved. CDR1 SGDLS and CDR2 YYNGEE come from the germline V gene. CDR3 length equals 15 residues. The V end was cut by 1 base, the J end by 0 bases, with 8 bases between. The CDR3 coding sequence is TGTGCCAGCAGCGTAAAGGTCAGCTCCTACAATGAGCAGTTCTTC. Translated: CASSVKVSSYNEQFF.

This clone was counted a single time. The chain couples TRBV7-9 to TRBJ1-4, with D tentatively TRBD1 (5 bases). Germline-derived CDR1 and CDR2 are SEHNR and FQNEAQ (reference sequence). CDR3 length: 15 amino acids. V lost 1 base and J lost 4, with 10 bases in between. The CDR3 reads CASSLVDTYNEKLFF. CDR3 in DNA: TGTGCCAGCAGCTTAGTGGACACGTATAATGAAAAACTGTTTTTT.

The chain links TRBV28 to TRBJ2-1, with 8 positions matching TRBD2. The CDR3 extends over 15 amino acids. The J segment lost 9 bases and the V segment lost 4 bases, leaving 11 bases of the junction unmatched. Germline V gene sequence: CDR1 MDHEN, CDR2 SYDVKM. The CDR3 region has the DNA TGTGCCAGCAGTTCTCTTGGTAGCGGGAACTTTGAGCAGTTCTTC. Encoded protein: CASSSLGSGNFEQFF.

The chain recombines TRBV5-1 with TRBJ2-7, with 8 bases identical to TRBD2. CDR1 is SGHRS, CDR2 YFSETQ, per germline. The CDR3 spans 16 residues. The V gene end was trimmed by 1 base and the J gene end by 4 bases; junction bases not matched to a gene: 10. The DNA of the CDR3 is TGCGCCAGCAGCTTGTACGGAGCGGGAGAGACGTACGAGCAGTACTTC. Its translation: CASSLYGAGETYEQYF. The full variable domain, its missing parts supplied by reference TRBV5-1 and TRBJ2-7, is KAGVTQTPRYLIKTRGQQVTLSCSPISGHRSVSWYQQTPGQGLQFLFEYFSETQRNKGNFPGRFSGRQFSNSRSEMNVSTLELGDSALYLCASSLYGAGETYEQYFGPGTRLTVT.

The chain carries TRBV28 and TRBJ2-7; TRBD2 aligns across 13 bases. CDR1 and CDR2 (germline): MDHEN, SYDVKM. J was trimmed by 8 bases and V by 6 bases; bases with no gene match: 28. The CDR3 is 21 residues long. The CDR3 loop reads CASRPTTGTSGMAAWVPKQYF. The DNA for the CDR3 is TGTGCCAGCAGGCCTACCACCGGGACTAGCGGGATGGCCGCCTGGGTTCCGAAGCAGTACTTC.

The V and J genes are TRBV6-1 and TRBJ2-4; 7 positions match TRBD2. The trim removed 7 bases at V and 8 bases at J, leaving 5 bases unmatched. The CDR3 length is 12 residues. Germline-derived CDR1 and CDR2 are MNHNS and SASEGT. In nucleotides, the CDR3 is TGTGCCAGCAATCCTAGCGGCGACATTCAGTACTTC. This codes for CASNPSGDIQYF.

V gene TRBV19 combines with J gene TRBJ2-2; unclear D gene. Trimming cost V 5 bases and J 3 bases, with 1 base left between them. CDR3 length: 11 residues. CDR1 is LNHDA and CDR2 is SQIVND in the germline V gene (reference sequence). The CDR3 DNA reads TGTGCCAGTAGTGACACCGGGGAGCTGTTTTTT. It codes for CASSDTGELFF.

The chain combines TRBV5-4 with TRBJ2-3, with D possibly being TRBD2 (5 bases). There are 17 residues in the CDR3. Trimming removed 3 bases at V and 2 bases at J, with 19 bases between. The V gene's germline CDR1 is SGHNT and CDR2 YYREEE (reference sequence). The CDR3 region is CASSSLLETPVTDTQYF. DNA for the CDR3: TGTGCCAGCAGCTCCCTACTAGAAACCCCTGTCACAGATACGCAGTATTTT.

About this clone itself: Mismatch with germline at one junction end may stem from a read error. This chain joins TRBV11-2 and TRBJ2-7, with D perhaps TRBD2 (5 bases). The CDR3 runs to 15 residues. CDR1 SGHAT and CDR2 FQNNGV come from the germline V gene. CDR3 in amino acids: CASSLESGVAYEQYF. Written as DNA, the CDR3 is TGTGCCAGCAGCCTAGAGAGCGGTGTTGCCTACGAGCAGTACTTC.

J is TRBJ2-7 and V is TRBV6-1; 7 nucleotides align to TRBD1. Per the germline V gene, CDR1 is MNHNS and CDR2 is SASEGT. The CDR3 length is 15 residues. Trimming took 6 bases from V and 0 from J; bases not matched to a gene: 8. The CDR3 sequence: CASRTGHGGSYEQYF. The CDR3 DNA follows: TGTGCCAGCAGGACAGGGCATGGAGGCTCCTACGAGCAGTACTTC.

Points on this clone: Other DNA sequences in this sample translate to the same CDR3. The CDR3 DNA reads as TGTGCCAGCAGTTACTCGCGAGGCTCCTACGAGCAGTACTTC. This codes for CASSYSRGSYEQYF. This sequence joins TRBV6-6 and TRBJ2-7; no definite D call. The V end lost 0 bases, the J end lost 0 bases, and 6 bases lay between the germline ends. CDR1 MNHNY and CDR2 SVGAGI come from the germline V gene (reference sequence). The CDR3 totals 14 residues.

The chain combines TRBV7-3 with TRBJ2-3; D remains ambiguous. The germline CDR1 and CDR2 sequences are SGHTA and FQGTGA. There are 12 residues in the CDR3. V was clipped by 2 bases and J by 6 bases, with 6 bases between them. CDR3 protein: CASSLHGDTQYF. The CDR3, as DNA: TGTGCCAGCAGCTTACACGGCGATACGCAGTATTTT.

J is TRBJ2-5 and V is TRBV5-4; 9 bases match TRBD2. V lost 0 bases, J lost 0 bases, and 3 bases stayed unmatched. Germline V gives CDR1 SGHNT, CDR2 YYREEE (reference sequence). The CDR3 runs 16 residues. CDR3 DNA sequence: TGTGCCAGCAGCTTGGGCTCTAGCGGGAACCAAGAGACCCAGTACTTC. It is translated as CASSLGSSGNQETQYF. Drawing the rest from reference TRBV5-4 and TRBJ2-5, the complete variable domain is ETGVTQSPTHLIKTRGQQVTLRCSSQSGHNTVSWYQQALGQGPQFIFQYYREEENGRGNFPPRFSGLQFPNYSSELNVNALELDDSALYLCASSLGSSGNQETQYFGPGTRLLVL.

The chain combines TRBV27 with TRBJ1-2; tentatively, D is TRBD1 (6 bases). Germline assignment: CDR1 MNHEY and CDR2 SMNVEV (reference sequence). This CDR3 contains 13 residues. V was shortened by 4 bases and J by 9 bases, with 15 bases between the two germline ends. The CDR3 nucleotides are TGTGCCAGCAGTTCGTGGACAGCGGGTAGCTACACCTTC. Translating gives CASSSWTAGSYTF.

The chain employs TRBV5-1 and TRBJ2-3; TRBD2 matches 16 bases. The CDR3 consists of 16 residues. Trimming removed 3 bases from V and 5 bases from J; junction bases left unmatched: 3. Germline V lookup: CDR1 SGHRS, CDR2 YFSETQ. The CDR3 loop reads CASSWGLAGGEDTQYF. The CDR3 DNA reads TGCGCCAGCAGCTGGGGACTAGCGGGAGGGGAAGATACGCAGTATTTT.